The sequence of this T cell receptor beta chain was determined in a study of T cell repertoires in cytomegalovirus infection. As for the study in general: As its CMV epitopes, the study selected recently identified HLA-C-restricted and well-studied HLA-B-restricted targets. Indicated by public TCR beta signatures were CMV infection and matching HLA type. Study-level results: HLA-C-restricted CMV clonotypes gave the most frequent clonotype in two of eight donors. Totalled public TCR beta family frequency picked out people who carried CMV plus the relevant HLA.

TCRdb itself ran the reads through MiXCR, one entry per CDR3 protein. The repertoire holds 380,000 or so distinct CDR3 sequences, with about 32% as singletons. V gave up 5 bases and J gave up 3 bases, with 7 bases separating them. The CDR3 covers 12 residues. CDR1 is SGHTA and CDR2 is FQGNSA in the germline V gene. This clonotype was counted only a few times. Its antigen is still unknown. The chain combines TRBV7-2 with TRBJ1-1, with D unresolved. The sequencing here drew on cultured PBMCs, taken from culture after CMV antigen stimulation. The TCR was taken from a human donor in good health (CMV status not recorded). Some clones in this sample may be carry-over from other donors' samples. The CDR3 protein is CASSISHTEAFF. For the CDR3, the DNA is TGTGCCAGCAGCATTTCTCACACTGAAGCTTTCTTT.